The 8 T cell receptor beta chains below all came from one sample that was sequenced in a study of blood T cell repertoires in COVID-19. TCRdb's table, derived via immunoSEQ multiplex PCR, lists solely in-frame clones and lacks some. The repertoire holds 35,000 to 45,000 clones, with around 90% as singletons. Source material: peripheral blood. The receptors here all came from a human donor in a cohort sampled during active COVID-19.

This clone was found once. The chain employs TRBV19 and TRBJ1-2, with 10 nucleotides matching TRBD1. V trimming: 8 bases; J trimming: 7 bases; junction bases outside the gene matches: 4. Germline V lookup: CDR1 LNHDA, CDR2 SQIVND (reference sequence). This CDR3 is built from 12 residues. DNA of the CDR3: TGTGCCAGTCGACAGGGGGCGTCTGGCTACACCTTC. Its protein product is CASRQGASGYTF.

The chain carries TRBV6-1 and TRBJ2-1; D is undetermined. This CDR3 is 17 amino acids long. Trimming removed 4 bases at V and 1 base at J, with 17 bases between. Germline lookup yields CDR1 MNHNS and CDR2 SASEGT. CDR3 sequence (DNA): TGTGCCAGCAGTGGAGAAGCATGGGCTCCATCCTACAATGAGCAGTTCTTC. Translation: CASSGEAWAPSYNEQFF.

The gene calls are TRBV10-3 and TRBJ2-3, with D tentatively TRBD2 (7 bases). Germline CDR1 is ENHRY and CDR2 is SYGVKD. CDR3 length: 17 amino acids. Trimming removed 0 bases at V and 3 bases at J, with 16 bases between. The CDR3 protein is CAISESGLGGQTDTQYF. DNA of the CDR3: TGTGCCATCAGTGAGTCGGGTCTGGGGGGGCAAACAGATACGCAGTATTTT.

This clone was counted between two and nine times. The chain couples TRBV5-4 to TRBJ2-7; the match to TRBD2 covers 10 bases. V shed 2 bases and J 2 bases; nucleotides not matched to a gene: 4. Germline V CDR1 and CDR2: SGHNT, YYREEE (reference sequence). The CDR3 loop spans 15 amino acids. CDR3 loop: CASSFLLAGTYEQYF. Written as DNA, the CDR3 is TGTGCCAGCAGCTTTTTACTAGCGGGAACCTACGAGCAGTACTTC.

The rearrangement links TRBV28 to TRBJ2-7; 10 nucleotides match TRBD1. Germline CDR1 reads MDHEN; CDR2 reads SYDVKM. V trimming: 5 bases; J trimming: 5 bases; junction bases outside the gene matches: 6. The length of the CDR3 is 14 residues. CDR3 sequence reads: CASSTGTGVNEQYF. The CDR3 nucleotides are TGTGCCAGCAGTACCGGGACAGGGGTCAACGAGCAGTACTTC.

The rearrangement uses TRBV11-2 and TRBJ2-7; a weak D match, TRBD1 (5 bases). The CDR3 is 18 amino acids. Deletions cut 6 bases from V and 0 bases from J, with 24 bases between. In germline, CDR1 is SGHAT, CDR2 FQNNGV. CDR3 DNA sequence: TGTGCCAGCAGGGAACGCGCGGCCGTGACAGTTTCCTCCTACGAGCAGTACTTC. It codes for CASRERAAVTVSSYEQYF.

This chain joins TRBV7-2 and TRBJ2-2; D remains ambiguous. This CDR3 is 13 amino acids long. Germline CDR1 SGHTA, CDR2 FQGNSA. Trimming removed 1 base from V and 6 bases from J, with 6 bases in between. The CDR3 is CASSLVPAGELFF. CDR3 bases: TGTGCCAGCAGCTTAGTCCCGGCCGGGGAGCTGTTTTTT.

The chain joins TRBV5-4 to TRBJ2-3; TRBD1 matches at 9 bases. The CDR3 loop spans 13 amino acids. Per germline, CDR1 SGHNT and CDR2 YYREEE (reference sequence). The V segment lost 7 bases and the J segment 4 bases; nucleotides outside the gene matches: 4. The CDR3 nucleotides read TGTGCCAGCGAGGGACAGGGCCCAGATACGCAGTATTTT. This codes for CASEGQGPDTQYF.